Listed here are 2 T cell receptor beta chains from one sample, sequenced in a study of OX40 agonist ivuxolimab in advanced cancers. Generated by immunoSEQ multiplex PCR, the TCRdb table keeps only in-frame clones and is missing some. The sample lists 45,000 to 65,000 clones; approximately 90% were seen once. This specimen consisted of CD4+ or CD8+ T cells sorted from blood, obtained in a trial of the OX40 agonist ivuxolimab. These receptors were collected from an adult with an advanced solid tumor such as melanoma, head and neck, liver or kidney cancer.

V gene TRBV4-1 combines with J gene TRBJ2-7; D is unclear. CDR1 MGHRA and CDR2 YSYEKL come from the germline V gene. This CDR3 has 13 residues. Between the trimmed V and J ends, which lost 3 bases and 3 bases, there was a span of 9 bases. In DNA form, the CDR3 reads TGCGCCAGCAGCCATACGATAAACTACGAGCAGTACTTC. It specifies CASSHTINYEQYF.

The chain combines TRBV5-6 with TRBJ2-1, with TRBD1 as a possible D gene (6 bases). Per germline, CDR1 SGHDT and CDR2 YYEEEE. The V and J ends lost 4 bases and 16 bases respectively, with 18 bases between them. The CDR3 is 12 amino acids. CDR3 DNA: TGTGCCAGCAGCCCCCCGAGGGGACACTTTTTCTTC. Its translation: CASSPPRGHFFF.